This T cell receptor beta chain was sequenced for a study of neoadjuvant nivolumab and ipilimumab in lung cancer. Germline assignment: CDR1 SQVTM and CDR2 ANQGSEA. The CDR3 totals 12 residues. A word on this clone: The junction differs from germline at one of its ends, possibly a read error.

TCRdb's table, derived via immunoSEQ multiplex PCR, lists solely in-frame clones and lacks some. In the table there are roughly 10,000 clones, over 60% of which are singletons. The source of this sequence is an adult with non-small cell lung cancer. Some clones in this sample may be carry-over from other donors' samples. Sequencing used tumor tissue, obtained after neoadjuvant nivolumab, alone or with ipilimumab, at or shortly before surgery. This sequence joins TRBV29-1 and TRBJ2-7; the D gene is possibly TRBD2 (5 bases). The CDR3 bases are TGCAGCGTTGGAGAGCCGGACTCCTCCCATCACTTC. It specifies CSVGEPDSSHHF.